A selection of T cell receptor beta chains follows, all from one sample in a study of T cells after yellow fever vaccination. TCRdb reprocessed the 5' RACE reads with MiXCR, giving one entry per CDR3 protein. The table lists hundreds of thousands of distinct CDR3 sequences, around 4% of them singletons. The material was PBMCs, obtained on the day of the yellow fever booster vaccination. Receptor source: a man aged 18 to 29 who received the YFV17D yellow fever vaccine. CDR3s include the opening cysteine and the closing phenylalanine or tryptophan. D genes are given only for firm matches. Clone size is given for some rows only: seen once, a few or many times, or a class if the clone is expanded.

v_call	clone_size	d_call	j_call	cdr3_nt	cdr3_aa
TRBV6-1	-	-	TRBJ2-7	TGTGCCAGCAGTGAAAACCGATCGAAGTACTTC	CASSENRSKYF
TRBV7-2	few	TRBD1	TRBJ1-3	TGTGCCAGCAGCTTCCAGGGGGGTGGTGGAAACACCATATATTTT	CASSFQGGGGNTIYF
TRBV5-1	many	-	TRBJ1-2	TGCGCCAGCAGCTTGGAACCTGGGGTCTATGGCTACACCTTC	CASSLEPGVYGYTF
TRBV10-2	-	-	TRBJ2-2	TGCGCCAGTGACGTGTCAGGGGCCACCGGGGAGCTGTTTTTT	CASDVSGATGELFF
TRBV6-1	many	-	TRBJ1-5	TGTGCCAGCAGTGATTGGGGATATAGCAATCAGCCCCAGCATTTT	CASSDWGYSNQPQHF
TRBV11-3	many	TRBD2	TRBJ2-1	TGTGCCAGCAGCAAGAGGACTAGCGGGGGAAGTGGCAATGAGCAGTTCTTC	CASSKRTSGGSGNEQFF
TRBV7-3	many	-	TRBJ2-2	TGTGCCAGCAGCCTCAATCGGGGGAGCACCGGGGAGCTGTTTTTT	CASSLNRGSTGELFF
TRBV6-5	-	TRBD2	TRBJ2-1	TGTGCCAGCAGGGCCAGCGGGGGGAGCTCCTACAATGAGCAGTTCTTC	CASRASGGSSYNEQFF
TRBV6-5	many	-	TRBJ1-1	TGTGCCAGCAGGCCCCCGGGAGGGGAAAACACTGAAGCTTTCTTT	CASRPPGGENTEAFF
TRBV29-1	many	-	TRBJ2-2	TGCAGCGTTGGGCAGGTCTCCGGGGAGCTGTTTTTT	CSVGQVSGELFF
TRBV3-1	many	-	TRBJ1-2	TGTGCCAGCAGCCAAGCGCGGGGCTACACCTTC	CASSQARGYTF
TRBV15	few	-	TRBJ2-1	TGTGCCACTATAAGAATCGGGCAGGGACTTTACAATGAGCAGTTCTTC	CATIRIGQGLYNEQFF
TRBV24-1	-	-	TRBJ1-3	TGTGCCACCAGTGATTTCGCTGGATTTCGGGGTTCTTCTGGAAACACCATATATTTT	CATSDFAGFRGSSGNTIYF
TRBV6-5	many	TRBD2	TRBJ2-7	TGTGCCAGCAGTCGACTAGCGGGGGGGCCTTACGAGCAGTACTTC	CASSRLAGGPYEQYF
TRBV25-1	few	-	TRBJ1-2	TGTGCCAGCAGTGAATTCAGATATGGCTACACCTTC	CASSEFRYGYTF
TRBV5-1	few	TRBD2	TRBJ2-7	TGCGCCAGCAGCTTGCTCGGGGGGAGCGCCTACGAGCAGTACTTC	CASSLLGGSAYEQYF
TRBV24-1	-	TRBD1	TRBJ1-5	TGTGCCACCAGTGATTCTAGGACAGGCGCTAATCAGCCCCAGCATTTT	CATSDSRTGANQPQHF
TRBV24-1	-	-	TRBJ2-3	TGTGCCACCAGTGAACGGCTCCGGGCCGCCACAGATACGCAGTATTTT	CATSERLRAATDTQYF
TRBV29-1	many	TRBD2	TRBJ2-3	TGCAGCGTTGTTTGGGCGGGGGGTTCCACAGATACGCAGTATTTT	CSVVWAGGSTDTQYF
TRBV7-9	many	-	TRBJ2-1	TGTGCCAGCAGCTTCGATACCCGGGCCCTACTAGATACTGAGCAGTTCTTC	CASSFDTRALLDTEQFF
TRBV10-2	few	-	TRBJ1-1	TGCGCCAGCAGTGAGTCAGGGCTTAGGAACACTGAAGCTTTCTTT	CASSESGLRNTEAFF
TRBV12-3/TRBV12-4	many	-	TRBJ2-6	TGTGCCAGCAGTTTAAGGGCGACAGGCACCCTCTCTGGGGCCAACGTCCTGACTTTC	CASSLRATGTLSGANVLTF
TRBV7-2	few	-	TRBJ1-1	TGTGCCAGCAGCTTCCCCCACACAAGGGAGGAAACTGAAGCTTTCTTT	CASSFPHTREETEAFF
TRBV29-1	many	-	TRBJ2-1	TGCAGCGAGGCTGGGGCGGACAATGAGCAGTTCTTC	CSEAGADNEQFF
TRBV20-1	many	-	TRBJ2-3	TGCAGTGCTAGTAAGTGGACACCGGGACCCACAGATACGCAGTATTTT	CSASKWTPGPTDTQYF
TRBV12-3/TRBV12-4	many	-	TRBJ2-2	TGTGCCAGCAGTTTTAACCGGGATCCTAACACCGGGGAGCTGTTTTTT	CASSFNRDPNTGELFF
TRBV27	-	-	TRBJ2-3	TGTGCCAGCAAAACGAGATTCTTTAGCGGCCGCACAGATACGCAGTATTTT	CASKTRFFSGRTDTQYF
TRBV5-1	many	-	TRBJ1-1	TGCGCCAGCATCGGGCCGGGTGGCACTGAAGCTTTCTTT	CASIGPGGTEAFF
TRBV7-8	many	-	TRBJ2-3	TGTGCCAGCAGCGCAGGATCAACAGGGACCACAGATACGCAGTATTTT	CASSAGSTGTTDTQYF
TRBV27	many	TRBD1	TRBJ2-7	TGTGCCAGCAGGCGGACCGGGACAGGATCCTACGAGCAGTACTTC	CASRRTGTGSYEQYF
TRBV4-3	few	-	TRBJ2-3	TGCGCCAGCAGCCAAGGGCCCGGGGGACCCACAGATACGCAGTATTTT	CASSQGPGGPTDTQYF
TRBV7-2	-	TRBD2	TRBJ2-1	TGTGCCAGCCGCCGCGGGGGGGCCAGTAATGAGCAGTTCTTC	CASRRGGASNEQFF
TRBV7-2	many	-	TRBJ1-2	TGTGCCAGCAGCACAACAGTCTCCTATGGCTACACCTTC	CASSTTVSYGYTF
TRBV9	-	TRBD2	TRBJ2-4	TGTGCCAGCAGCGTCGGGTTAGCGGGGGGTGGGGACATTCAGTACTTC	CASSVGLAGGGDIQYF
TRBV7-2	few	-	TRBJ2-1	TGTGCCAGCAGGCCCGCGGAGAGCTCCTACAATGAGCAGTTCTTC	CASRPAESSYNEQFF
TRBV24-1	few	-	TRBJ2-1	TGTGCCACCAGTGAGCCCGGGGGTCTCAATGAGCAGTTCTTC	CATSEPGGLNEQFF
TRBV3-1	many	-	TRBJ1-2	TGTGCCAGCAGCTACACGGCGTTTGAGGGCTACACCTTC	CASSYTAFEGYTF
TRBV5-1	few	-	TRBJ2-3	TGCGCCAGCAGCTTGGCTCAACGTAGCAGAGTTAGCACAGATACGCAGTATTTT	CASSLAQRSRVSTDTQYF
TRBV20-1	few	TRBD1	TRBJ1-6	TGCAGTGCTATCGGGACAGGGGGCGCGGGGAATTCACCCCTCCACTTT	CSAIGTGGAGNSPLHF
TRBV7-8	many	-	TRBJ1-1	TGTGCCAGCAGTTACCGTGCGGGCAGCACTGAAGCTTTCTTT	CASSYRAGSTEAFF
TRBV5-1	many	-	TRBJ2-1	TGCGCCAGCGGGGGCGAGTGGGGCAATGAGCAGTTCTTC	CASGGEWGNEQFF
TRBV7-2	few	-	TRBJ1-5	TGTGCCAGCAGCTCCTCTCGGGGGGTAGGTGGTCAGCCCCAGCATTTT	CASSSSRGVGGQPQHF
TRBV15	many	-	TRBJ2-6	TGTGCCACCAGCAGATCGGACGGGGCGGCGGGGGCCAACGTCCTGACTTTC	CATSRSDGAAGANVLTF
TRBV20-1	many	-	TRBJ1-2	TGCAGTGCTAGAGCAGATATTGGGACGGATGGCTACACCTTC	CSARADIGTDGYTF
TRBV9	many	TRBD2	TRBJ2-1	TGTGCCAGCAGCGTAGTTGGGGGGGCCTACAATGAGCAGTTCTTC	CASSVVGGAYNEQFF
TRBV27	many	-	TRBJ1-2	TGTGCCAGCAGTTCGCTGACAGTCTATGGCTACACCTTC	CASSSLTVYGYTF
TRBV20-1	many	TRBD2	TRBJ2-3	TGCAGTGCTCTCGCCCTAGCGGGGGGGCGAGATACGCAGTATTTT	CSALALAGGRDTQYF
TRBV10-3	-	-	TRBJ1-3	TGTGCCATCAGTGAGGGCGGAAACACCATATATTTT	CAISEGGNTIYF
TRBV10-3	-	-	TRBJ2-7	TGTGCCATCAGTGTCGCGGGGAGATCGAGCTCCTACGAGCAGTACTTC	CAISVAGRSSSYEQYF
TRBV7-2	-	-	TRBJ2-7	TGTGCCGACCAAAATACACCGCACGGACGCGGTACGTACTTC	CADQNTPHGRGTYF
TRBV5-6	-	TRBD1	TRBJ1-1	TGTGCCAGCAGGGAGGACAGGGGGACTGAAGCTTTCTTT	CASREDRGTEAFF
TRBV6-5	many	-	TRBJ2-2	TGTGCCAGCAGGAGTCCCCAGGGGACGGGGATCGGGGAGCTGTTTTTT	CASRSPQGTGIGELFF
TRBV5-6	many	-	TRBJ1-3	TGTGCCAGCAGCTTTCGCCCAACAGATTTTGGAAACACCATATATTTT	CASSFRPTDFGNTIYF
TRBV5-1	many	TRBD1	TRBJ2-3	TGCGCCAGCAGCCTACTTCGACAGGGCGCGGGTGATACGCAGTATTTT	CASSLLRQGAGDTQYF